This T cell receptor (beta chain) was identified in a study of cytomegalovirus exposure and HLA in healthy donors. The study, taken as a whole, reports: That first-cohort TCR clusters tended to co-occur in the 90 to 150 validation repertoires was found in a later analysis.

Repertoires were generated with immunoSEQ multiplex PCR, while TCRdb's copy carries only in-frame clones and drops some. The data contain 130,000 to 150,000 clones, about 88% of them singletons. Remarks on this clone: Its specificity is unknown.

The TCR originated in a woman aged 18-29 years in good health and CMV-seropositive. Sequencing used PBMCs.

CDR3 in DNA: TGCAGCGCTAAACTTGCAACTAATGAAAAACTGTTTTTT. This translates into CSAKLATNEKLFF. The chain links TRBV29-1 to TRBJ1-4, with unresolved D. CDR3 size: 13 residues. V lost 7 bases to trimming and J lost 0 bases, with 9 bases between them. Germline CDR1 reads SQVTM; CDR2 reads ANQGSEA.